The T cell receptor (beta chain) under discussion was sequenced for a study of blood T cell repertoires in COVID-19. At the level of the study: Donors in the United States, Italy and Spain gave samples during acute or convalescent COVID-19.

This table comes from immunoSEQ multiplex PCR, and its TCRdb copy is limited to in-frame clones, with some not included. The repertoire consists of 90,000 to 150,000 clones, with roughly 88% occurring once and the leading ten covering roughly 1%. This clone was seen only once. The CDR3 extends over 13 amino acids. J was trimmed by 5 bases and V by 3 bases; bases with no gene match: 2. The V gene's germline CDR1 is SGHRS and CDR2 YFSETQ. The sequenced material came from peripheral blood. The source of this sequence is a woman aged 45-65 years with active or convalescent COVID-19. The chain links TRBV5-1 to TRBJ2-5; 9 nucleotides align to TRBD2. Here the CDR3 reads CASSWGLAETQYF. CDR3 DNA: TGCGCCAGCAGCTGGGGACTAGCCGAGACCCAGTACTTC.